Below, 16 T cell receptor beta chains from the same sample are listed, as sequenced in a study of blood T cell repertoires in COVID-19 (dated by TCRdb to 2020 to 2021). Libraries were constructed by the immunoSEQ multiplex PCR assay. As stored in TCRdb, this immuneACCESS dataset retains in-frame rearrangements with V and J assigned. A fraction of the clones does not appear; measured against another copy, unresolved V genes explain less than half of the discrepancy, and the remainder lacks a known reason. The sample contains approximately 300,000 clones, roughly nine tenths of them found a single time. Together, the top ten hold 2% to 2.5% of the sample. The sequenced sample consisted of peripheral blood. These receptors were collected from a woman between 50 and 59 years old who had recovered from COVID-19.

CDR3 region: CASLASGAYQETQYF. The CDR3 DNA reads TGTGCCAGCCTGGCTAGCGGAGCGTACCAAGAGACCCAGTACTTC. The chain uses TRBV10-3 and TRBJ2-5, with 7 bases that match TRBD2. The CDR3 loop spans 15 amino acids. Germline values: CDR1 ENHRY, CDR2 SYGVKD. Germline trimming cut 10 bases from V and 0 bases from J; bases unmatched to any gene: 11.

The J gene is TRBJ1-5, the V gene TRBV7-3, with TRBD1 identical over 11 bases. The germline V gene encodes CDR1 SGHTA and CDR2 FQGTGA. V lost 4 bases and J lost 0; bases outside the gene matches: 11. The CDR3 runs to 19 residues. Written as DNA, the CDR3 is TGTGCCAGCAGCTCTATCGGACAGGGGGCCAAGAGTAGCAATCAGCCCCAGCATTTT. Its translation is CASSSIGQGAKSSNQPQHF.

This sequence joins TRBV11-3 and TRBJ1-1; TRBD1 matches at 8 bases. CDR1 is SGHNT, CDR2 YENEEA, per germline. This CDR3 region has 14 residues. The V and J ends lost 1 base and 6 bases, in that order; junction bases with no gene match: 4. In DNA form, the CDR3 reads TGTGCCAGCAGCTTAGGGGGACAGGACCCTGAAGCTTTCTTT. Its translation is CASSLGGQDPEAFF.

The chain carries TRBV7-2 and TRBJ2-7; TRBD1 aligns across 7 bases. The CDR3 covers 16 residues. V gave up 1 base and J gave up 6 bases; unmatched junction bases: 12. The germline V gene encodes CDR1 SGHTA and CDR2 FQGNSA. CDR3 region: CASSLGPLTGSGEQYF. CDR3 DNA sequence: TGTGCCAGCAGCTTAGGACCCCTGACAGGGTCGGGCGAGCAGTACTTC.

The rearrangement joins TRBV7-8 to TRBJ1-1, with TRBD1 identical over 8 bases. V was pared by 2 bases and J by 0 bases, with 5 bases of the junction left unmatched. Germline CDR1 is SGHVS and CDR2 is FQNEAQ. The CDR3 has 16 residues. The CDR3 is CASSLIRTGMNTEAFF. CDR3 DNA: TGTGCCAGCAGCTTAATTCGGACAGGGATGAACACTGAAGCTTTCTTT.

The V and J genes are TRBV30 and TRBJ2-3; 11 positions agree with TRBD2. This CDR3 comprises 15 residues. V shed 5 bases, J shed 5 bases, and the junction held 9 bases outside the gene matches. The germline V gene has CDR1 GTSNPN and CDR2 SVGIG (reference sequence). CDR3 nucleotide sequence: TGTGCCTGGGCATTACTAGCGGGAGTTGTAGATACGCAGTATTTT. This translates into CAWALLAGVVDTQYF.

The V gene is TRBV4-3, the J gene TRBJ2-7; tentative D call: TRBD1 (6 bases). Germline CDR1 and CDR2: LGHNA and YSLEER. Trimming took 0 bases from V and 5 from J, leaving 20 bases between them. The CDR3 covers 17 residues. CDR3 region: CASSQERIPGAIHEQYF. The CDR3, as DNA: TGCGCCAGCAGCCAAGAGAGAATCCCAGGGGCTATTCACGAGCAGTACTTC.

This chain uses TRBV2 with TRBJ2-7, with 9 bases that match TRBD2. Germline-derived CDR1 and CDR2 are SNHLY and FYNNEI. Losses at the gene ends were 6 bases for V and 5 bases for J; bases not matched to a gene: 5. The CDR3 totals 13 residues. The CDR3 region has the DNA TGTGCCAGCAGGCGGGAGGGCCACGACGAGCAGTACTTC. Residues: CASRREGHDEQYF.

The CDR3 reads CASSAHRDGNEKLFF. For the CDR3, the DNA is TGTGCCAGCAGTGCCCACAGGGATGGGAATGAAAAACTGTTTTTT. The chain couples TRBV28 to TRBJ1-4; tentatively, D is TRBD1 (6 bases). Germline V lookup: CDR1 MDHEN, CDR2 SYDVKM. CDR3 size: 15 residues. The ends were cut back, 5 bases at V and 5 bases at J, with 15 bases in the middle.

The chain recombines TRBV7-2 with TRBJ1-2; 11 nucleotides match TRBD1. The CDR3 loop spans 15 amino acids. Germline V gene sequence: CDR1 SGHTA, CDR2 FQGNSA. The V and J ends lost 0 bases and 6 bases, in that order; junction bases with no gene match: 3. In nucleotides, the CDR3 is TGTGCCAGCAGCTTAGCGGGGACAGGGGGGCATGGCTACACCTTC. This translates into CASSLAGTGGHGYTF.

V and J are TRBV4-3 and TRBJ2-7; 12 bases line up with TRBD1. The CDR3 extends over 15 amino acids. The germline gives CDR1 LGHNA, CDR2 YSLEER. The V segment lost 3 bases and the J segment 6 bases; nucleotides outside the gene matches: 6. Here the CDR3 reads CASSQWDRGPLEQYF. CDR3 DNA sequence: TGCGCCAGCAGCCAGTGGGACAGGGGGCCTCTCGAGCAGTACTTC.

CDR3 in amino acids: CASSLTDNYGYTF. The CDR3 region has the DNA TGTGCCAGCAGTTTGACAGATAACTATGGCTACACCTTC. The chain couples TRBV6-5 to TRBJ1-2, with D maybe TRBD1 (5 bases). V shed 4 bases and J shed 1 base, with 7 bases lying between them. This CDR3 has 13 residues. Germline values: CDR1 MNHEY, CDR2 SVGAGI.

This clone is a singleton in its sample. The chain couples TRBV4-3 to TRBJ2-3, with D uncertain. The CDR3 length is 13 residues. Trimming stripped 1 base from V and 7 bases from J, with 9 bases between. Germline loops: CDR1 LGHNA, CDR2 YSLEER. The CDR3 DNA reads TGCGCCAGCAGCCAAGGTATTCTTAATACGCAGTATTTT. This sequence encodes CASSQGILNTQYF.

The genes are TRBV5-4 and TRBJ2-2, with D perhaps TRBD2 (5 bases). The V gene lost 5 bases and the J gene lost 7 bases, with 12 bases spanning the gap. The CDR3 contains 13 residues. CDR1 and CDR2 from the germline V gene are SGHNT and YYREEE (reference sequence). This chain's CDR3 is CASSLTRGGELFF. DNA for the CDR3: TGTGCCAGCAGTCTGACCCGGGGCGGGGAGCTGTTTTTT.

This clone appeared a single time. CDR3 residues: CASSMLNSPLHF. The CDR3 DNA sequence: TGTGCCAGCAGCATGTTAAATTCACCCCTCCACTTT. This sequence joins TRBV21-1 and TRBJ1-6. TRBV21-1 is a documented pseudogene. CDR3 length: 12 residues.

The chain joins TRBV28 to TRBJ2-1; no clear D. The CDR3 is 12 residues long. V lost 4 bases to trimming and J lost 5 bases, with 6 bases between them. Per the germline V gene, CDR1 is MDHEN and CDR2 is SYDVKM. The CDR3 loop reads CASSYRNNEQFF. For the CDR3, the DNA is TGTGCCAGCAGTTACAGAAACAATGAGCAGTTCTTC.